These T cell receptor beta chains were read from a single sample in a study of CD8 T cells in ankylosing spondylitis. TCRdb processed the 5' RACE reads anew with MiXCR; each CDR3 protein has one entry. The table shows approximately 300,000 distinct CDR3 sequences, with 15% to 20% occurring only once. Input material: blood, either unsorted or a sorted T cell fraction (not recorded which). These receptors were collected from a male donor with ankylosing spondylitis or in good health (not recorded which). CDR3s include the opening cysteine and the closing phenylalanine or tryptophan. The D gene is left open where the match is weak. Clone size appears in some rows only: once, few, many, or a class for an expanded clone.

CDR3aa	CDR3nt	d_gene	abundance	v_gene	j_gene
CSARDGGGNQPQHF	TGCAGTGCTAGAGATGGGGGGGGCAATCAGCCCCAGCATTTT	NA	NA	TRBV20-1	TRBJ1-5
CASSPPTSRQETQYF	TGTGCCAGCTCACCACCGACTAGCAGGCAAGAGACCCAGTACTTC	TRBD2	few	TRBV18	TRBJ2-5
CSARAETEYYGYTF	TGCAGTGCTAGAGCGGAGACAGAATATTATGGCTACACCTTC	NA	NA	TRBV20-1	TRBJ1-2
CATSRDRGSSGQPQHF	TGTGCCACCAGCAGAGATAGAGGGAGCTCTGGTCAGCCCCAGCATTTT	NA	few	TRBV15	TRBJ1-5
CANSSLTGDEQFF	TGTGCCAACAGCTCTCTCACGGGGGATGAGCAGTTCTTC	NA	NA	TRBV7-3	TRBJ2-1
CASSAGAGGSYNEQFF	TGTGCCAGCAGTGCAGGGGCGGGGGGCTCCTACAATGAGCAGTTCTTC	TRBD2	few	TRBV6-1	TRBJ2-1
CASSQGRKRVQFF	TGTGCCAGCAGCCAAGGAAGGAAGAGGGTGCAGTTCTTC	NA	NA	TRBV3-1	TRBJ2-1
CASSESRLKNIQYF	TGCGCCAGCAGTGAGAGCAGGCTCAAAAACATTCAGTACTTC	NA	few	TRBV10-1	TRBJ2-4
CASSLWSGGADTQYF	TGTGCCAGCAGTTTATGGTCGGGGGGAGCAGATACGCAGTATTTT	TRBD2	many	TRBV27	TRBJ2-3
CATSRAGVGKNIQYF	TGTGCCACCAGCAGAGCAGGGGTTGGCAAAAACATTCAGTACTTC	NA	NA	TRBV15	TRBJ2-4
CATTPDTNLGYF	TGTGCCACTACGCCGGACACAAATTTGGGGTACTTC	NA	NA	TRBV28	TRBJ2-5
CASSLIGTRSSTDTQYF	TGCGCCAGCAGCTTGATAGGGACTAGGTCTAGCACAGATACGCAGTATTTT	TRBD2	NA	TRBV5-1	TRBJ2-3
CASSPTQGQGGSPLHF	TGTGCCAGCAGTCCCACCCAGGGACAGGGGGGATCACCCCTCCACTTT	TRBD1	few	TRBV7-8	TRBJ1-6
CASRSGANVLTF	TGTGCCAGCAGATCTGGGGCCAACGTCCTGACTTTC	NA	many	TRBV12-3/TRBV12-4	TRBJ2-6
CSVLVLYEAFF	TGCAGCGTTCTGGTCCTATATGAAGCTTTCTTT	NA	few	TRBV29-1	TRBJ1-1
CASSVADGTDTQYF	TGCGCCAGCAGCGTAGCGGACGGCACAGATACGCAGTATTTT	NA	few	TRBV10-1	TRBJ2-3
CASNVDRDTDTQYF	TGTGCCAGCAACGTAGACAGGGACACAGATACGCAGTATTTT	TRBD1	NA	TRBV6-1	TRBJ2-3
CASSLGDRGELFF	TGTGCCAGCAGTTTGGGGGACCGCGGGGAGCTGTTTTTT	NA	many	TRBV12-3/TRBV12-4	TRBJ2-2
CASSPRTSGPGGELFF	TGTGCCAGCAGCCCAAGGACTAGCGGGCCGGGCGGGGAGCTGTTTTTT	TRBD2	NA	TRBV2	TRBJ2-2
CASSDSMGTANYGYTF	TGTGCCAGCAGCGATTCTATGGGGACGGCTAACTATGGCTACACCTTC	NA	NA	TRBV7-9	TRBJ1-2
CASSLDPGASYGYTF	TGTGCCAGCAGCTTGGATCCGGGGGCAAGCTATGGCTACACCTTC	NA	NA	TRBV5-6	TRBJ1-2
CASSDKGPGGGNEQFF	TGCGCCAGCAGCGACAAGGGACCGGGCGGGGGCAATGAGCAGTTCTTC	TRBD2	many	TRBV5-1	TRBJ2-1
CSASWSGANVLTF	TGCAGTGCTAGCTGGTCTGGGGCCAACGTCCTGACTTTC	NA	NA	TRBV20-1	TRBJ2-6
CASSSRFHRGPGELFF	TGTGCCAGCAGTTCCCGTTTTCACAGGGGGCCCGGGGAGCTGTTTTTT	TRBD1	NA	TRBV28	TRBJ2-2
CASSPVKGVNYGYTF	TGTGCCAGCAGCCCTGTTAAAGGCGTAAACTATGGCTACACCTTC	NA	NA	TRBV6-1	TRBJ1-2
CASSLAPGGRTGELFF	TGTGCCAGCAGTTTAGCCCCGGGCGGGCGCACCGGGGAGCTGTTTTTT	NA	many	TRBV12-3/TRBV12-4	TRBJ2-2
CASSFSITETQYF	TGTGCCAGCAGCTTTAGCATAACGGAGACCCAGTACTTC	NA	NA	TRBV7-3	TRBJ2-5
CASSTGTSGAQTQYF	TGTGCCAGCAGTACCGGGACTAGCGGGGCTCAGACCCAGTACTTC	TRBD2	NA	TRBV12-3/TRBV12-4	TRBJ2-5
CASSLFPANTGELFF	TGCGCCAGCAGCTTGTTCCCAGCGAACACCGGGGAGCTGTTTTTT	NA	few	TRBV5-1	TRBJ2-2
CASSSTTSGGSYNEQFF	TGCGCCAGCAGCTCGACGACTAGCGGGGGCTCCTACAATGAGCAGTTCTTC	TRBD2	NA	TRBV5-1	TRBJ2-1